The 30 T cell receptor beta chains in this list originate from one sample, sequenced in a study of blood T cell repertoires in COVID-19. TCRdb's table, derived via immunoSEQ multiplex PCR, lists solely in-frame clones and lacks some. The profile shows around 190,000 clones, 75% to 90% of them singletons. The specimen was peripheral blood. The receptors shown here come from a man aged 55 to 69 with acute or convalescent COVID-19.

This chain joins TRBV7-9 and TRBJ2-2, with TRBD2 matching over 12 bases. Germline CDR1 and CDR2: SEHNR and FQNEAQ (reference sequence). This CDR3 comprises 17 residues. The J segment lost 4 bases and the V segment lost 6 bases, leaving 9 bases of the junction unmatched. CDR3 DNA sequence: TGTGCCAGCAGATTACATGGGACTAGCGGGTTCACCGGGGAGCTGTTTTTT. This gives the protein CASRLHGTSGFTGELFF.

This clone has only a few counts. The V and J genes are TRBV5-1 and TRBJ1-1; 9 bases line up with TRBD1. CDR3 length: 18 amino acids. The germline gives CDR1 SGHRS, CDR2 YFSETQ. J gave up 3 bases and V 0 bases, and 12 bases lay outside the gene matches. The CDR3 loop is CASSLAAQGAGLDTEAFF. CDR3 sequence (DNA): TGCGCCAGCAGCTTGGCCGCACAGGGGGCTGGATTGGACACTGAAGCTTTCTTT.

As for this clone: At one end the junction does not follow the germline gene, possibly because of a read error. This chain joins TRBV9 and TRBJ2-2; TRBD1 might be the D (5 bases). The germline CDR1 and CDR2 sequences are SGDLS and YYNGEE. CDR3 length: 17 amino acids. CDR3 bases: TGTACCAGCAGCGTAGTAAGGGGCCCCCAATACACCGGGGAGCTGTTTTTT. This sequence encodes CTSSVVRGPQYTGELFF.

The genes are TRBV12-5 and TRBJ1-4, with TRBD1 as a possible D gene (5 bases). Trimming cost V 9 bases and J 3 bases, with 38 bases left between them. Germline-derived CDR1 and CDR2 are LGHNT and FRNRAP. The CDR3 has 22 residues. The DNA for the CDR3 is TGTGCTAGCGCTACTCCGGGAAATTGGGCAGGGAGGTTTTGGTTGTCTAATGAAAAACTGTTTTTT. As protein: CASATPGNWAGRFWLSNEKLFF.

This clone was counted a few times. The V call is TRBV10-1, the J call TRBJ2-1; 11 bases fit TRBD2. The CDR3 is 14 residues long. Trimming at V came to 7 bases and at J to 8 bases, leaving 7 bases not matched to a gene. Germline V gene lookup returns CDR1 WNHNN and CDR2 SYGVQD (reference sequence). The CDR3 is CASNGGLAAHEQFF. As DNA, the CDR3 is TGCGCCAGCAATGGGGGACTAGCGGCCCATGAGCAGTTCTTC.

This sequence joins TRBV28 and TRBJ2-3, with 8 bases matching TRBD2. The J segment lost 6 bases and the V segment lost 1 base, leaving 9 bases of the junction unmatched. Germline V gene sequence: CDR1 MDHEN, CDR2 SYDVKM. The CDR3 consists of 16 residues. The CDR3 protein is CASSLFGRGAWDTQYF. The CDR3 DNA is TGTGCCAGCAGTTTATTTGGGCGGGGGGCGTGGGATACGCAGTATTTT.

CDR3 sequence (DNA): TGTGCCAGCGCCACTAGCCCGGAGGCCTACGAGCAGTACTTC. Amino acid sequence: CASATSPEAYEQYF. V gene TRBV6-5 combines with J gene TRBJ2-7; D possibly corresponds to TRBD2 (6 bases). The CDR3 runs to 14 residues. From germline, CDR1 is MNHEY and CDR2 SVGAGI. Trimming cost V 8 bases and J 2 bases, with 16 bases left between them.

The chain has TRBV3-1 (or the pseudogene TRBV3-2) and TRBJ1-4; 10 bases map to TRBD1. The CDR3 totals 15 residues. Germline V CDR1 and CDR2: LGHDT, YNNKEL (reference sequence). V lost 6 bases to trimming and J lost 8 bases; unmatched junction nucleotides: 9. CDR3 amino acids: CASRGDRGQFEKLFF. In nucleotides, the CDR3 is TGTGCCAGCAGGGGGGACAGGGGACAGTTCGAAAAACTGTTTTTT.

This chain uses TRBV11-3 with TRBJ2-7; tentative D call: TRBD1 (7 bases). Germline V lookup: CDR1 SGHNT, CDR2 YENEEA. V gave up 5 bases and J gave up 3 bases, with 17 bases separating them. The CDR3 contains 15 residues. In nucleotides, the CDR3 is TGTGCCAGCAGCCCGGGGGACAGCACCAGCTACGAGCAGTACTTC. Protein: CASSPGDSTSYEQYF.

The CDR3 loop is CASSPDREALHF. As DNA, the CDR3 is TGTGCCAGCAGTCCGGACAGGGAGGCCCTCCACTTT. The V gene is TRBV12-3 or TRBV12-4, the J gene TRBJ1-6, with 8 bases lining up with TRBD1. The CDR3 spans 12 residues. Trimming removed 5 bases from V and 14 bases from J; junction bases left unmatched: 5.

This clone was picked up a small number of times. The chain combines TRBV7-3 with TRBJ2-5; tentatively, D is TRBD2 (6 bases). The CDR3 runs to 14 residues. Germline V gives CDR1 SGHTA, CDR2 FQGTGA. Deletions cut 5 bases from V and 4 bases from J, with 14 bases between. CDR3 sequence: CASSQGGGIETQYF. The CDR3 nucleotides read TGTGCCAGCAGCCAAGGCGGAGGGATAGAGACCCAGTACTTC.

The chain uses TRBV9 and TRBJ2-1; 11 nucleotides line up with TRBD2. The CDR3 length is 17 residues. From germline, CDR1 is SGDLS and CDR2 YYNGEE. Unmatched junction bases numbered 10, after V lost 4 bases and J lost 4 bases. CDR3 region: CASSTSPGTSGYNEQFF. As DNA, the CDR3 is TGTGCCAGCAGCACCTCTCCCGGGACTAGCGGTTACAATGAGCAGTTCTTC.

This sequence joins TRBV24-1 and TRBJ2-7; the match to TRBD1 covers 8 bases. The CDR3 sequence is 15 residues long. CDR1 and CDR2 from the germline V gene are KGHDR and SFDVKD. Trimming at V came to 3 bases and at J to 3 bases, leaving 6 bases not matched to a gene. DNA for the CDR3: TGTGCCACCAGTGATCCTGGACAGGGAAACTACGAGCAGTACTTC. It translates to CATSDPGQGNYEQYF.

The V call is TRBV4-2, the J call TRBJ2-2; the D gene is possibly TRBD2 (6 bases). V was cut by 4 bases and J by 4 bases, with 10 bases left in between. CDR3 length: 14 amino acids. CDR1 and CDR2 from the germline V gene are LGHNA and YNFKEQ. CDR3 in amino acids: CASSLGSGTGELFF. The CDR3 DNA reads TGTGCCAGCAGCCTCGGGAGTGGCACCGGGGAGCTGTTTTTT.

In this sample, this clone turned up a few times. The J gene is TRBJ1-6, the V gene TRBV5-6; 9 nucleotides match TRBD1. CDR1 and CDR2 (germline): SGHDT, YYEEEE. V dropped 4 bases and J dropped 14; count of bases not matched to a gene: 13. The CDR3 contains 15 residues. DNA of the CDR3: TGTGCCAGCAGCCCAACCGGGACAGGGCCTCTGGCCCTCCACTTT. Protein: CASSPTGTGPLALHF.

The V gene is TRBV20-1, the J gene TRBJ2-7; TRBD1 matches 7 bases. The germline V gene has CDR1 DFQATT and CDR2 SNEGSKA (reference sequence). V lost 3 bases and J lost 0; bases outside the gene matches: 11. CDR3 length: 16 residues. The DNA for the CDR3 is TGCAGTGCTAGTCCCCCGGGACAGCCGAGCTCCTACGAGCAGTACTTC. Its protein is CSASPPGQPSSYEQYF.

The DNA of the CDR3 is TGCGCCAGCAGCTTGTCCCTAGGCTCGCGGAATGAGCAGTTCTTC. Amino acids: CASSLSLGSRNEQFF. The gene calls are TRBV5-1 and TRBJ2-1; D not certain. The V gene lost 1 base and the J gene lost 7 bases, with 15 bases spanning the gap. The CDR3 is 15 residues long. Per the germline V gene, CDR1 is SGHRS and CDR2 is YFSETQ.

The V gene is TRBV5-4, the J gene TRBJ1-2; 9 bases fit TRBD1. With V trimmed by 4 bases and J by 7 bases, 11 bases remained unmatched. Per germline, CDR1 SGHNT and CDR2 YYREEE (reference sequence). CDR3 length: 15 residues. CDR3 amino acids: CASSRPDRGEGGYTF. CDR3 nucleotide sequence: TGTGCCAGCAGCCGCCCGGACAGGGGAGAAGGTGGCTACACCTTC.

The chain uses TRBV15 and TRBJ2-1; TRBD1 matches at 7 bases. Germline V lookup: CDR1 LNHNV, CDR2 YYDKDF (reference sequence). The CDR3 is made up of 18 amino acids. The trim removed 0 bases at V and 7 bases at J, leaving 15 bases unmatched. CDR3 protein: CATSRDHVAAGGGNEQFF. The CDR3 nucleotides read TGTGCCACCAGCAGAGATCACGTGGCGGCAGGGGGTGGAAATGAGCAGTTCTTC.

CDR3 bases: TGTGCCACCAGTGATCCCCCGGGACAGGGAACCTACGAGCAGTACTTC. Encoded protein: CATSDPPGQGTYEQYF. The rearrangement joins TRBV24-1 to TRBJ2-7, with 9 bases fitting TRBD1. CDR1 KGHDR and CDR2 SFDVKD come from the germline V gene. Trimming took 3 bases from V and 2 from J; bases not matched to a gene: 7. This CDR3 spans 16 amino acids.

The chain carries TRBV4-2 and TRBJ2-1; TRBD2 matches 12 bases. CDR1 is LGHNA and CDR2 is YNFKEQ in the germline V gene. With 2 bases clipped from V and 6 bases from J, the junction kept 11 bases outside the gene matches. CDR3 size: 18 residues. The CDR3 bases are TGTGCCAGCAGCCAAACGTTGCTAGCGGGAGGGCCTCCCAATGAGCAGTTCTTC. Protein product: CASSQTLLAGGPPNEQFF.

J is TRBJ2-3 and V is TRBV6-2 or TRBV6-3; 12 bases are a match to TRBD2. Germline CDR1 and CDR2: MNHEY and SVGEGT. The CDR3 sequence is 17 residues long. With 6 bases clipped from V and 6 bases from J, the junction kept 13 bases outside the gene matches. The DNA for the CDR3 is TGTGCCAGCAGCAAAGAGGCTAGCGGGGGGGCAACGGATACGCAGTATTTT. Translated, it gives CASSKEASGGATDTQYF.

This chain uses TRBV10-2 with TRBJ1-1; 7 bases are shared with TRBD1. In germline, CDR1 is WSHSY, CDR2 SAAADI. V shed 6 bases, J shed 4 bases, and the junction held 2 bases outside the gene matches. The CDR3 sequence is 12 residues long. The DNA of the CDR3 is TGCGCCAGCAGGCACAGGGGCACTGAAGCTTTCTTT. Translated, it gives CASRHRGTEAFF.

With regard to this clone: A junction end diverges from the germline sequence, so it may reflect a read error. CDR3 bases: TGTGCTAGCAGCTTAGGAGGGACAGGGGTTTCAGATACGCAGTATTTT. This gives the protein CASSLGGTGVSDTQYF. The V gene is TRBV7-7, the J gene TRBJ2-3, with 10 bases identical to TRBD1. This CDR3 is built from 16 residues. Per the germline V gene, CDR1 is SSHAT and CDR2 is FNYEAQ (reference sequence).

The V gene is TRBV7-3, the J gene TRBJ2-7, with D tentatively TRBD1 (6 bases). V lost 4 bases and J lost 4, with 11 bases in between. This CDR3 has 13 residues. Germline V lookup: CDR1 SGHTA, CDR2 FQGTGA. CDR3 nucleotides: TGTGCCAGCAGCTCACAACAGGGTTACGAGCAGTACTTC. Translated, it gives CASSSQQGYEQYF.

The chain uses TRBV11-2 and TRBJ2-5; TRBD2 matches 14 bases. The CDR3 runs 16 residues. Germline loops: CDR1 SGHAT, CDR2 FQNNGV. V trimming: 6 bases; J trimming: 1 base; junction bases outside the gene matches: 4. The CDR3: CASRGLAGGRQETQYF. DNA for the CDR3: TGTGCCAGCAGAGGACTAGCGGGGGGCCGCCAAGAGACCCAGTACTTC.

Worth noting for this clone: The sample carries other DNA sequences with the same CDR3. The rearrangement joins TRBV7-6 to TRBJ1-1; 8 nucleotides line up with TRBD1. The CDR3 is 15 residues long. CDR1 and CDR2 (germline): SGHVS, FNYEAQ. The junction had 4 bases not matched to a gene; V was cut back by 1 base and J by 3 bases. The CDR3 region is CASSLVQGGDTEAFF. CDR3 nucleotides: TGTGCCAGCAGCTTAGTACAGGGGGGGGACACTGAAGCTTTCTTT.

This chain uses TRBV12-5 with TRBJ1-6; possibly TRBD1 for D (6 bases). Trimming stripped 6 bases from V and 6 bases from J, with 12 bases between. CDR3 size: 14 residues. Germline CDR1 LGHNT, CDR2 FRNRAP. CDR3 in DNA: TGTGCTAGTGGCCGGGACACCAGTAATTCACCCCTCCACTTT. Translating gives CASGRDTSNSPLHF.

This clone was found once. In nucleotides, the CDR3 is TGTGCCAGTAGTATGGACAGAGCCAAAAACATTCAGTACTTC. Translating it yields CASSMDRAKNIQYF. The chain couples TRBV19 to TRBJ2-4, with D perhaps TRBD1 (6 bases). CDR1 and CDR2 (germline): LNHDA, SQIVND (reference sequence). This CDR3 contains 14 residues. V lost 3 bases and J 0 bases, leaving 6 bases between the germline ends.

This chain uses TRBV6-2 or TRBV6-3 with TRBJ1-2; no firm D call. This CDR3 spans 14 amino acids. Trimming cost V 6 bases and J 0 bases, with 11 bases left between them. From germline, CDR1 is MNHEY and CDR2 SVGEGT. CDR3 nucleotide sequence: TGTGCCAGCAGCCACGGACTAGCTAACTATGGCTACACCTTC. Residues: CASSHGLANYGYTF.